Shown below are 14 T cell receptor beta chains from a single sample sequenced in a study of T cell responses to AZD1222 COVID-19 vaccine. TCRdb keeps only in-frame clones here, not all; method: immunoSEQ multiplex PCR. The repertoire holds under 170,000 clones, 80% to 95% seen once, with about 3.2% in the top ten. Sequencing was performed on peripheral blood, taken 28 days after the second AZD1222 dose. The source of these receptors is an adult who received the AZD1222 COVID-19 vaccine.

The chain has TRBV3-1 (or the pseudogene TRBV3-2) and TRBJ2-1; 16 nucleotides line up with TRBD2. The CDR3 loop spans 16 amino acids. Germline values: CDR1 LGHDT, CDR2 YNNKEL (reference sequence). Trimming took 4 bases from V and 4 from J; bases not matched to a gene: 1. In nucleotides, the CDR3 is TGTGCCAGCAGCCCGGGACTAGCGGGAGGGTACAATGAGCAGTTCTTC. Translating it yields CASSPGLAGGYNEQFF.

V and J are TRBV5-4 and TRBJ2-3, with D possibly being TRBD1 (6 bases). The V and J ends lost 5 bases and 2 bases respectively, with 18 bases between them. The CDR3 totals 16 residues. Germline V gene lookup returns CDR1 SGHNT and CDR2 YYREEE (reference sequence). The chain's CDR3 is CASRSSGAISTDTQYF. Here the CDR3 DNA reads TGTGCCAGCAGATCCTCAGGGGCTATCTCCACAGATACGCAGTATTTT.

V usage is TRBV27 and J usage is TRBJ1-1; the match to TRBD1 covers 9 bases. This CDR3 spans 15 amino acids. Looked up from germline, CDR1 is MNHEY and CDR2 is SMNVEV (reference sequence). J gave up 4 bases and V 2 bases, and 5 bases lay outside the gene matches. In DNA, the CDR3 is TGTGCCAGCAGTTTAGACAGGGGGAGTCGCACTGAAGCTTTCTTT. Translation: CASSLDRGSRTEAFF.

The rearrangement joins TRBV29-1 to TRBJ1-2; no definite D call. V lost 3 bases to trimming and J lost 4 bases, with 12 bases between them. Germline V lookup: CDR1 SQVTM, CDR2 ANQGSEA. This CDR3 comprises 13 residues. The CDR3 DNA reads TGCAGCGTTGATTCCAGGTCTAGCTATGGCTACACCTTC. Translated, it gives CSVDSRSSYGYTF. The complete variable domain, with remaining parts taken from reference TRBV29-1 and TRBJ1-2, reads SAVISQKPSRDICQRGTSLTIQCQVDSQVTMMFWYRQQPGQSLTLIATANQGSEATYESGFVIDKFPISRPNLTFSTLTVSNMSPEDSSIYLCSVDSRSSYGYTFGSGTRLTVV.

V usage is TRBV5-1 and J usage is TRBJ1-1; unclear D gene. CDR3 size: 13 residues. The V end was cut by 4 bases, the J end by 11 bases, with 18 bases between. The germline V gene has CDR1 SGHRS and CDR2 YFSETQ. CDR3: CASSKETKGSAFF. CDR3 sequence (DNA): TGCGCCAGCAGCAAGGAAACGAAGGGTAGCGCTTTCTTT.

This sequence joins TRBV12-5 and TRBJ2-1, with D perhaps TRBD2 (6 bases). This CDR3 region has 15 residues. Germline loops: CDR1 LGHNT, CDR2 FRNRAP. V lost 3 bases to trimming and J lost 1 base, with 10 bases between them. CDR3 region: CASGFQRVSYNEQFF. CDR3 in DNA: TGTGCTAGTGGTTTCCAGCGGGTTTCCTACAATGAGCAGTTCTTC. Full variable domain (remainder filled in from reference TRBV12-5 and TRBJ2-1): DARVTQTPRHKVTEMGQEVTMRCQPILGHNTVFWYRQTMMQGLELLAYFRNRAPLDDSGMPKDRFSAEMPDATLATLKIQPSEPRDSAVYFCASGFQRVSYNEQFFGPGTRLTVL.

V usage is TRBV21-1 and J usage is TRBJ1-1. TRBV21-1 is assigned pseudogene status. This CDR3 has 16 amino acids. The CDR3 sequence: CASLPSPHGVNTEAFF. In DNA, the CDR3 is TGTGCCAGCCTCCCCAGCCCACACGGGGTGAACACTGAAGCTTTCTTT.

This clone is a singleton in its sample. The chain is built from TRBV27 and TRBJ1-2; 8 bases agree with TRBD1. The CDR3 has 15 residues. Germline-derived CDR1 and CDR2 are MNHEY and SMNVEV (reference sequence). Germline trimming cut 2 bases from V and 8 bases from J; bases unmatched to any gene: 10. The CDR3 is CASSLTVTGDVGYTF. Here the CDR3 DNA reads TGTGCCAGCAGTTTAACAGTGACAGGGGATGTCGGCTACACCTTC.

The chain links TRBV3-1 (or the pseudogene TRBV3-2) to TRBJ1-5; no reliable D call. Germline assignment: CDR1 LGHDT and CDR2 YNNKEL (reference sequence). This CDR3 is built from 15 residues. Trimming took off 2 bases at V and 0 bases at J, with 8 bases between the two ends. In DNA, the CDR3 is TGTGCCAGCAGCCAACAACGGGATAGCAATCAGCCCCAGCATTTT. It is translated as CASSQQRDSNQPQHF.

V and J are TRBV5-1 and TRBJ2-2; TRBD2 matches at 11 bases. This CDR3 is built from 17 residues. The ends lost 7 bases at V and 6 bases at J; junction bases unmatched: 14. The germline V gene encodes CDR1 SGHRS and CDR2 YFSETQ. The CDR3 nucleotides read TGCGCCAGCTCTCAAGACATAGCGGGAGGGTTGGCCGGGGAGCTGTTTTTT. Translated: CASSQDIAGGLAGELFF.

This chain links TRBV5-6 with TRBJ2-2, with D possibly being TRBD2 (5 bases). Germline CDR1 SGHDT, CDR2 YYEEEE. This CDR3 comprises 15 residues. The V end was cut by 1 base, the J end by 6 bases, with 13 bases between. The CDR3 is CASSLIGSGAGELFF. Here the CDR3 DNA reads TGTGCCAGCAGCTTGATAGGGAGTGGCGCCGGGGAGCTGTTTTTT.

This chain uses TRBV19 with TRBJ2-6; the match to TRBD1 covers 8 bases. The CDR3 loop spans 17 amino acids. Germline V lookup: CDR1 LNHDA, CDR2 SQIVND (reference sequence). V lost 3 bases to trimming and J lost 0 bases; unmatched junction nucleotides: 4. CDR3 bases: TGTGCCAGTAGTATGGGGACAGGAACCTCTGGGGCCAACGTCCTGACTTTC. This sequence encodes CASSMGTGTSGANVLTF.

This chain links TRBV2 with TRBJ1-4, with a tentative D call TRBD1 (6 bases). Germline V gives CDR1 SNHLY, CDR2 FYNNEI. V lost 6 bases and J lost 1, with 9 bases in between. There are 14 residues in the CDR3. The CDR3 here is CASSAQGTNEKLFF. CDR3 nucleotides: TGTGCCAGCAGCGCACAGGGAACTAATGAAAAACTGTTTTTT.

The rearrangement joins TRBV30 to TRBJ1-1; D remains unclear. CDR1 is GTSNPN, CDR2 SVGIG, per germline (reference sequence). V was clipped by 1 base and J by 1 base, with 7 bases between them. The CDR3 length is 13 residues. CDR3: CAWSEQSNTEAFF. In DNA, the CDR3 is TGTGCCTGGAGTGAACAGTCGAACACTGAAGCTTTCTTT.